The 11 T cell receptor beta chains presented below share a single source sample, sequenced in a study of naive and memory T cell subsets. Both TRBC1 and TRBC2 were covered by a beta constant-region primer of two equimolar oligonucleotides. From the UMI-ligation and nested PCR reads, TCRdb called clonotypes with MiXCR, one entry per CDR3 protein. The repertoire has about 85,000 distinct CDR3 sequences, 10% to 15% of them found once; the top ten carry roughly 0.9%. Material: central memory CD4+ T cells from blood. The source is a human donor in good health.

The chain combines TRBV30 with TRBJ2-5; D might be TRBD1 or TRBD2, each matching 5 bases. CDR1 is GTSNPN and CDR2 is SVGIG in the germline V gene (reference sequence). Trimming removed 1 base at V and 5 bases at J, with 11 bases between. CDR3 size: 13 residues. The CDR3 bases are TGTGCCTGGAGTGAGGCGTGGGGGGAGACCCAGTACTTC. Translated: CAWSEAWGETQYF.

At least ten counts were recorded for this clonotype. V is TRBV18 and J is TRBJ2-3; D possibly uses TRBD1 or TRBD2 (5 bases each). The CDR3 spans 15 residues. In germline, CDR1 is KGHSH, CDR2 LQKENI. V dropped 3 bases and J dropped 2 bases, with 12 bases sitting between them. CDR3 DNA sequence: TGTGCCAGCTCACCCAGGGAAGCGGTCACAGATACGCAGTATTTT. Translation: CASSPREAVTDTQYF.

The chain employs TRBV24-1 and TRBJ2-7; the D gene is possibly TRBD1 (5 bases). Germline CDR1 is KGHDR and CDR2 is SFDVKD. V lost 4 bases to trimming and J lost 6 bases, with 9 bases between them. This CDR3 region has 12 residues. The chain's CDR3 is CATSERGIEQYF. CDR3 DNA sequence: TGTGCCACCAGTGAAAGGGGAATCGAGCAGTACTTC.

This rearrangement joins TRBV7-2 to TRBJ2-3; TRBD2 matches at 7 bases. J lost 0 bases, V lost 7 bases, and 7 bases had no gene match. The CDR3 contains 15 residues. Germline V gene lookup returns CDR1 SGHTA and CDR2 FQGNSA. CDR3 in DNA: TGTGCCAGCACCCTATCGCGGGGGAGCACAGATACGCAGTATTTT. Its translation is CASTLSRGSTDTQYF.

In its sample, this clonotype was seen a few times. The chain recombines TRBV5-1 with TRBJ2-2; a weak D match, TRBD1 (5 bases). CDR3 length: 13 residues. Germline V CDR1 and CDR2: SGHRS, YFSETQ. The V end was cut by 4 bases, the J end by 13 bases, with 17 bases between. The CDR3: CASSQNTGPGLFF. The DNA of the CDR3 is TGCGCCAGCAGCCAAAACACAGGTCCTGGGCTGTTTTTT. The full variable domain, completed using reference TRBV5-1 and TRBJ2-2, is KAGVTQTPRYLIKTRGQQVTLSCSPISGHRSVSWYQQTPGQGLQFLFEYFSETQRNKGNFPGRFSGRQFSNSRSEMNVSTLELGDSALYLCASSQNTGPGLFFGEGSRLTVL.

This clonotype was counted only a few times. The rearrangement uses TRBV20-1 and TRBJ1-5; tentatively, D is TRBD1 (5 bases). The CDR3 contains 15 residues. The ends were cut back, 0 bases at V and 4 bases at J, with 13 bases in the middle. In germline, CDR1 is DFQATT, CDR2 SNEGSKA (reference sequence). Here the CDR3 reads CSARDGRGLNQPQHF. The DNA for the CDR3 is TGCAGTGCTAGAGACGGCCGGGGCCTAAATCAGCCCCAGCATTTT.

The chain uses TRBV7-2 and TRBJ2-3, with D perhaps assigned TRBD1 or TRBD2 (5 bases each). The CDR3 runs to 13 residues. V lost 5 bases and J 5 bases, leaving 11 bases between the germline ends. Germline V gene lookup returns CDR1 SGHTA and CDR2 FQGNSA. The CDR3 spells CASSGGPGDTQYF. As DNA, the CDR3 is TGTGCCAGCAGCGGGGGACCCGGAGATACGCAGTATTTT.

The CDR3 DNA reads as TGTGCCTGGAGTCGGGTAGGGGGCAGAAACATTCAGTACTTC. This sequence encodes CAWSRVGGRNIQYF. The chain is built from TRBV30 and TRBJ2-4; 7 positions agree with TRBD1. The CDR3 consists of 14 residues. V lost 2 bases and J lost 6; bases outside the gene matches: 7. The germline gives CDR1 GTSNPN, CDR2 SVGIG (reference sequence). Filled out from reference TRBV30 and TRBJ2-4, the complete variable domain reads SQTIHQWPATLVQPVGSPLSLECTVEGTSNPNLYWYRQAAGRGLQLLFYSVGIGQISSEVPQNLSASRPQDRQFILSSKKLLLSDSGFYLCAWSRVGGRNIQYFGAGTRLSVL.

This rearrangement joins TRBV9 to TRBJ2-7; D ambiguous. Germline V lookup: CDR1 SGDLS, CDR2 YYNGEE. CDR3 length equals 14 residues. Between the trimmed V and J ends, which lost 0 bases and 3 bases, there was a span of 10 bases. CDR3: CASSVDPGGYEQYF. The CDR3 nucleotides are TGTGCCAGCAGCGTAGACCCCGGCGGCTACGAGCAGTACTTC.

The chain uses TRBV28 and TRBJ1-5; D perhaps matches TRBD1 (5 bases). CDR1 MDHEN and CDR2 SYDVKM come from the germline V gene. This CDR3 spans 15 amino acids. V shed 6 bases and J shed 2 bases, with 14 bases lying between them. This CDR3 reads CASSQGGDGNQPQHF. The CDR3 DNA sequence: TGTGCCAGCAGCCAAGGAGGGGACGGCAATCAGCCCCAGCATTTT.

This clonotype appeared a few times. The chain combines TRBV6-2 or TRBV6-3 with TRBJ2-6; the D gene is possibly TRBD2 (6 bases). The V end lost 5 bases, the J end lost 0 bases, and 11 bases lay between the germline ends. The CDR3 spans 16 residues. Germline V gene lookup returns CDR1 MNHEY and CDR2 SVGEGT. The CDR3 DNA reads as TGTGCCAGCAGTGGTGGCGGGGACTCTGGGGCCAACGTCCTGACTTTC. This translates into CASSGGGDSGANVLTF.